Listed below are T cell receptor beta chains from one sample, sequenced in a study of shared clonotypes between healthy human individuals. Clones were sequenced by immunoSEQ multiplex PCR, and TCRdb holds only the in-frame ones, with some missing. The top ten clones hold roughly 0.14% of a sample with 2.5 million or so clones, more than 90% of them seen once. The sample taken for sequencing was naive CD4+ T cells sorted from blood. Receptor source: a man younger than 35 in good health. Each CDR3 is given with its conserved first and last residue. Fields, in order: clone size, V gene, D gene, J gene, CDR3 DNA, CDR3 protein. The D gene is left open where the match is weak. The size field is filled for only some rows; it gives once, few, many or a size class.

>-|TRBV6-5|-|TRBJ2-3
TGTGCCAGCAGTTACGGGGGAGAGGAAACAGATACGCAGTATTTT
CASSYGGEETDTQYF
>-|TRBV6-1|-|TRBJ2-2
TGTGCCAGCAGTGAAGTCGGCAGGGCCAAGGAAGGGGAGCTGTTTTTT
CASSEVGRAKEGELFF
>-|TRBV6-5|TRBD1|TRBJ1-5
TGTGCCAGCAGAAGGACAGGCCGCAATCAGCCCCAGCATTTT
CASRRTGRNQPQHF
>-|TRBV28|-|TRBJ2-5
TGTGCCAGCAGTTTGGGGAAGGAGACCCAGTACTTC
CASSLGKETQYF
>-|TRBV18|-|TRBJ2-7
TGTGCCAGCTCACTCTTATCGGGCCTCCCGCCTCGCGAGCAGTACTTC
CASSLLSGLPPREQYF
>-|TRBV30|TRBD1|TRBJ2-2
TGTGCCTGGACCAAGGACAGGGTGGGCGGGGAGCTGTTTTTT
CAWTKDRVGGELFF
>once|TRBV4-2|TRBD1|TRBJ1-2
TGTGCCAGCAGCCCGGGGGGGACAGGGACTAACTATGGCTACACCTTC
CASSPGGTGTNYGYTF
>-|TRBV14|TRBD1|TRBJ1-4
TGTGCCAGCAGCCAAGAGGGGCTTGTGACAGGGGGGAAACTGTTTTTT
CASSQEGLVTGGKLFF
>-|TRBV29-1|-|TRBJ2-1
TGCAGCGTTGGACGGGAATCCTACAATGAGCAGTTCTTC
CSVGRESYNEQFF
>once|TRBV28|TRBD1|TRBJ2-7
TGTGCCACCCTTACCCCGGGACAGGCCTACGAGCAGTACTTC
CATLTPGQAYEQYF
>-|TRBV6-5|-|TRBJ1-2
TGTGCCAGCAACCCCGGGGGGGCGAGGTACTATGGCTACACCTTC
CASNPGGARYYGYTF